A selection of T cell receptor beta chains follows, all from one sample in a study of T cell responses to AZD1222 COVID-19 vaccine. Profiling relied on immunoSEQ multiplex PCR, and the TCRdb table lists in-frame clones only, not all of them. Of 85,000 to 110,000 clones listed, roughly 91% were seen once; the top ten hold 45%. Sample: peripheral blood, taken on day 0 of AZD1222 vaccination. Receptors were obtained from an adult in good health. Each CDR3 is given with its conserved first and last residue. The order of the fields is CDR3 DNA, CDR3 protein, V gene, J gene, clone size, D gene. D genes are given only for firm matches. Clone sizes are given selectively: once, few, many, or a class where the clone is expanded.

TGTGCCAGCAGTTTATCTACCGCCCGCTACGAGCAGTACTTC	CASSLSTARYEQYF	TRBV27	TRBJ2-7	-	-
TGTGCCAGTAGTCAGAACAGGGACGAGCAGTACTTC	CASSQNRDEQYF	TRBV19	TRBJ2-7	-	-
TGTGCCAGCAGCCATCCCACGGCTAGCGGGAGGTCGGATGAGCAGTTCTTC	CASSHPTASGRSDEQFF	TRBV3-1/TRBV3-2	TRBJ2-1	-	TRBD2
TGCGCCAGCAGCCAAGAACGCACTGCCAATGAGCAGTTCTTC	CASSQERTANEQFF	TRBV4-3	TRBJ2-1	-	-
TGTGCCGTAGTAGGAACTGAAGCTTTCTTT	CAVVGTEAFF	TRBV6-6	TRBJ1-1	-	-
TGTGCCAGCAGTGACAGGGTCTCCTACGAGCAGTACTTC	CASSDRVSYEQYF	TRBV2	TRBJ2-7	few	-
TGTGCCAGCAGCCCGCTACTTGGGGAGACCCAGTACTTC	CASSPLLGETQYF	TRBV7-9	TRBJ2-5	-	-
TGCGCCAGCAGAAGGGACCAGGGGTTGAACACTGAAGCTTTCTTT	CASRRDQGLNTEAFF	TRBV5-1	TRBJ1-1	-	-
TGTGCCTGGAGTGTCATGGACTATGGCTACACCTTC	CAWSVMDYGYTF	TRBV30	TRBJ1-2	-	-
TGTGCCAGCAGCTTAGATGCCGCAACTAATGAAAAACTGTTTTTT	CASSLDAATNEKLFF	TRBV7-9	TRBJ1-4	-	-
TGTGCCAGCAGCCAAAACAGGGGGCCCCACAATGAGCAGTTCTTC	CASSQNRGPHNEQFF	TRBV3-1/TRBV3-2	TRBJ2-1	-	TRBD1
TGTGCCAGCAGTTTATCAGGACAGCCATACGAGCAGTACTTC	CASSLSGQPYEQYF	TRBV28	TRBJ2-7	-	-
TGTGCCAGCAGTTTATATATTGGGGGCGAGGGAGAAAAACTGTTTTTT	CASSLYIGGEGEKLFF	TRBV28	TRBJ1-4	-	-
TGTGCCAGCAGCGGACGGGGAGTGGGTCGAGCTTTCTTT	CASSGRGVGRAFF	TRBV28	TRBJ1-1	once	-
TGTGCCAGCAGTTACCGCCTGGACACGCGAAACACCATATATTTT	CASSYRLDTRNTIYF	TRBV6-5	TRBJ1-3	-	-
TGTGCCAGCACTTTGGGGGGACACAATGAGCAGTTCTTC	CASTLGGHNEQFF	TRBV28	TRBJ2-1	-	-
TGCGCCAGCAGCGATAGGACTAGCGGGACCTACAATGAGCAGTTCTTC	CASSDRTSGTYNEQFF	TRBV10-1	TRBJ2-1	-	TRBD2
TGCGCCAGCAGCCGGGACTCGTTCACAGATACGCAGTATTTT	CASSRDSFTDTQYF	TRBV5-1	TRBJ2-3	-	-
TGTGCCAGAGCGGGATTTGACGACGAGCAGTACTTC	CARAGFDDEQYF	TRBV5-4	TRBJ2-7	-	TRBD2
TGTGCCAGCAGCCTCCGGTCTGTGGATCGAGCCGGCTACACCTTC	CASSLRSVDRAGYTF	TRBV7-2	TRBJ1-2	-	-
TGTGCCAGCAGTTCCCCCCGGGACGACGACGGCACAGATACGCAGTATTTT	CASSSPRDDDGTDTQYF	TRBV28	TRBJ2-3	once	-
TGCGCCAGCAGCGCCGGGGACAGGGGCGGCTATGGCTACACCTTC	CASSAGDRGGYGYTF	TRBV4-1	TRBJ1-2	-	TRBD1
TGTGCCAGCTCCCCCGTGGGCCCCTCTGGGGCCAACGTCCTGACTTTC	CASSPVGPSGANVLTF	TRBV18	TRBJ2-6	-	-
TGTGCCAGCAGTTCCAACCCTGAGGGAGACCGGCCGTTCTTC	CASSSNPEGDRPFF	TRBV28	TRBJ2-1	-	-
TGTGCCAGCAGTTTATCCGGACTAGCGGGAAAGACGCAGTATTTT	CASSLSGLAGKTQYF	TRBV28	TRBJ2-3	-	TRBD2
TGTGCCAGCAGCTTTCTAGCGGGAGGCACAGATACGCAGTATTTT	CASSFLAGGTDTQYF	TRBV5-4	TRBJ2-3	-	TRBD2
TGCGCCAGCAGCTTGGTGGGTAGCGGGGCAGACGAGCAGTACTTC	CASSLVGSGADEQYF	TRBV5-1	TRBJ2-7	-	TRBD2
TGTGCCAGCAGCTTTAGCGGGAGCAGTATGTACAATGAGCAGTTCTTC	CASSFSGSSMYNEQFF	TRBV7-3	TRBJ2-1	once	TRBD2
TGTGCCAGCAGTTTAGACGGGACTAGCCTCGCCTACGAGCAGTACTTC	CASSLDGTSLAYEQYF	TRBV27	TRBJ2-7	-	TRBD2
TGTGCCAGCAGTTTAACCGGGACTCAGGAGACCCAGTACTTC	CASSLTGTQETQYF	TRBV6-2/TRBV6-3	TRBJ2-5	-	-
TGTGCCAGCAGCTCCGCCTGGGGACTGGATAATGAAAAACTGTTTTTT	CASSSAWGLDNEKLFF	TRBV7-2	TRBJ1-4	-	-
TGTGCCAGCTCGCCTACAGGGGCGGGAGAGACCCAGTACTTC	CASSPTGAGETQYF	TRBV18	TRBJ2-5	-	TRBD1
TGCGCCAGCAGCTTGACAGGGGGAAACTACGAGCAGTACTTC	CASSLTGGNYEQYF	TRBV5-1	TRBJ2-7	-	TRBD1
TGTGCCACCAGTGAAGGCCACGAGCAGTACTTC	CATSEGHEQYF	TRBV24-1	TRBJ2-7	once	-
TGTGCCAGCCGCGGGGGGAACTCCTACGAGCAGTACTTC	CASRGGNSYEQYF	TRBV21-1	TRBJ2-7	-	-
TGTGCCAGCAGTTCTCATTCCACAGGGGGTAGGGAAAAACTGTTTTTT	CASSSHSTGGREKLFF	TRBV28	TRBJ1-4	-	TRBD1
TGTGCCAGCAGCACCCCGATGGGGGGAGGCACAGATACGCAGTATTTT	CASSTPMGGGTDTQYF	TRBV5-4	TRBJ2-3	-	-
TGTGCCAGCAGTGACTCTCTCCGGGAGGTACAGGCCAATGAGCAGTTCTTC	CASSDSLREVQANEQFF	TRBV25-1	TRBJ2-1	once	TRBD2
TGTGCCTGGAGTGCCCCGAACACTGAAGCTTTCTTT	CAWSAPNTEAFF	TRBV30	TRBJ1-1	-	-
TGTGCCAGCAGCTCCACCGGGCTCCAGCCCAATTCACCCCTCCACTTT	CASSSTGLQPNSPLHF	TRBV7-8	TRBJ1-6	-	-
TGTGCCAGCAGCCTCTTCCAACAGGGGAGGGAAAAACTGTTTTTT	CASSLFQQGREKLFF	TRBV7-6	TRBJ1-4	-	TRBD1
TGTGCCAGCAGCCCTTCAGGACGTTTTCAAGAGACCCAGTACTTC	CASSPSGRFQETQYF	TRBV9	TRBJ2-5	-	-
TGCAGTGCTAGTCCATCCGGACAGGAAGAGACCCAGTACTTC	CSASPSGQEETQYF	TRBV20-1	TRBJ2-5	-	TRBD1
TGTGCCAGCAGCCACGAGGCGGACGGCTCCTACGAGCAGTACTTC	CASSHEADGSYEQYF	TRBV4-2	TRBJ2-7	-	-
TGTGCCAGCCGCGGGACCAACTATGGCTACACCTTC	CASRGTNYGYTF	TRBV27	TRBJ1-2	-	-
TGTGCCAGCAGTCTATGGACAGGGTTAGTCTATGGCTACACCTTC	CASSLWTGLVYGYTF	TRBV28	TRBJ1-2	-	TRBD1
TGTGCCAGCAGCCAAGTCCCCCACGAGCAGTACTTC	CASSQVPHEQYF	TRBV3-1/TRBV3-2	TRBJ2-7	once	-
TGTGCCAGCAGCCCAGCGGTAGATACGCAGTATTTT	CASSPAVDTQYF	TRBV7-9	TRBJ2-3	-	-
TGTGCCAGCACCCGGGACACCAATCAGCCCCAGCATTTT	CASTRDTNQPQHF	TRBV5-8	TRBJ1-5	-	-
TGTGCCACCAGCAGAGGCGGGGTGCAGGAAAAACTGTTTTTT	CATSRGGVQEKLFF	TRBV15	TRBJ1-4	-	-
TGTGCCAGCTCATCCACTTCGACAGGGTCTTCCGGGAATGAAAAACTGTTTTTT	CASSSTSTGSSGNEKLFF	TRBV18	TRBJ1-4	-	TRBD1
TGCAGCGTTGAAGATCCAAAGGGGGCTGGCTATGGCTACACCTTC	CSVEDPKGAGYGYTF	TRBV29-1	TRBJ1-2	-	TRBD1
TGTGCCAGCAGTGACAGGGAGAACACTGAAGCTTTCTTT	CASSDRENTEAFF	TRBV6-1	TRBJ1-1	-	-
TGTGCCAGCAGCGCCCCGAACGAGCAGTACTTC	CASSAPNEQYF	TRBV11-2	TRBJ2-7	-	-
TGTGCCAGCAGCTCGGGGACAGGGTTGGCTAACTATGGCTACACCTTC	CASSSGTGLANYGYTF	TRBV7-9	TRBJ1-2	-	TRBD1
TGTGCCAGCATAAAAGGAGGGGATAGCAATCAGCCCCAGCATTTT	CASIKGGDSNQPQHF	TRBV28	TRBJ1-5	-	-
TGCGCCAGCAGCCAAGGGACGGGTGGGGATGGCTACACCTTC	CASSQGTGGDGYTF	TRBV5-1	TRBJ1-2	few	-
TGTGCCACCAGTGACGGACTAGACTACGAGCAGTACTTC	CATSDGLDYEQYF	TRBV24-1	TRBJ2-7	-	TRBD2
TGCGCCAGCAGCGAGGGCGCAACTAATGAAAAACTGTTTTTT	CASSEGATNEKLFF	TRBV5-1	TRBJ1-4	once	-
TGTGCCAGCAGCTTACTGGCAGGGTCTAATGAAAAACTGTTTTTT	CASSLLAGSNEKLFF	TRBV11-2	TRBJ1-4	-	-